Here is one T cell receptor (beta chain) with its context. This sample was taken from a study of shared clonotypes between healthy human individuals. Genomic DNA belonging to each subset was distributed in equal measure over several immunoSEQ plates. Clones were read by immunoSEQ multiplex PCR, and TCRdb kept only the in-frame ones, dropping some. The sample gives a few million clones, 95% of which show up once; roughly 0.13% is in the top ten. Germline CDR1 is MNHNS and CDR2 is SASEGT. The trim removed 3 bases at V and 9 bases at J, leaving 10 bases unmatched. The CDR3 loop spans 16 amino acids. The sample was naive CD4+ T cells sorted from blood. Subset defined: CD45RA+ positively selected. The V and J genes are TRBV6-1 and TRBJ1-6; 8 bases match TRBD1. The sequence came from a man between 18 and 29 years old in good health. In DNA, the CDR3 is TGTGCCAGCAGTGATTGGGGACAGGTACGGGGTTCACCCCTCCACTTT. This sequence encodes CASSDWGQVRGSPLHF.